What follows describes a single TCR beta chain. Its antigen is currently unknown. Produced via immunoSEQ multiplex PCR; TCRdb's table is partial and in-frame only. The repertoire has 95,000 to 110,000 clones, more than 75% of them found once; the top ten carry over 0.8%. The entry originates in a study of graft-versus-host responses after intestinal transplantation. Study-level findings and limits: Early post-transplant HvG declines tracked with peak circulating GvH clone levels.

CDR3 length: 16 amino acids. Trimming removed 1 base at V and 2 bases at J, with 12 bases between. Per the germline V gene, CDR1 is SGHTA and CDR2 is FQGTGA. J is TRBJ2-1 and V is TRBV7-3; D perhaps matches TRBD2 (6 bases). This receptor was taken from a human donor who received an intestinal transplant. The sequenced sample was unstimulated CD4+ T cells sorted from spleen or lymph node cells, obtained before intestinal transplant. The CDR3 spells CASSLNGAGTYNEQFF. The CDR3 DNA sequence: TGTGCCAGCAGCTTAAACGGAGCGGGTACCTACAATGAGCAGTTCTTC.